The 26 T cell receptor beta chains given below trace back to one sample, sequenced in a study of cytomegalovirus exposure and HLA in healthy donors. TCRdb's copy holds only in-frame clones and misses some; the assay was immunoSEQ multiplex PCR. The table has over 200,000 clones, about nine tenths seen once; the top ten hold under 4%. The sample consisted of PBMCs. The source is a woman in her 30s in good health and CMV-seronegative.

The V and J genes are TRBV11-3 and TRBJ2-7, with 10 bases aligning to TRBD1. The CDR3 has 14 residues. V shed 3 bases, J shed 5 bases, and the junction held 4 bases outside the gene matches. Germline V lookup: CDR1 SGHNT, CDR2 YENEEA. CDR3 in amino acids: CASSFGTGDHEQYF. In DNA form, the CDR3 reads TGTGCCAGCAGCTTCGGGACAGGGGACCACGAGCAGTACTTC.

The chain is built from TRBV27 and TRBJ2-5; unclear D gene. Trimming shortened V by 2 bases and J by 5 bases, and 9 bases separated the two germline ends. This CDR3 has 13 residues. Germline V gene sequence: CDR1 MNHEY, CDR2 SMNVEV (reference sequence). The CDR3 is CASSLILGETQYF. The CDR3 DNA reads TGTGCCAGCAGTTTAATATTGGGGGAGACCCAGTACTTC.

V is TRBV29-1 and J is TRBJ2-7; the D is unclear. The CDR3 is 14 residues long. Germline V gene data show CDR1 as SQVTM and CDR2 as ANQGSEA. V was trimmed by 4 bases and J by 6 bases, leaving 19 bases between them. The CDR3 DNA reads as TGCAGCGTTGGGATTGGGGTTAGACAACTCGAGCAGTACTTC. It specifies CSVGIGVRQLEQYF.

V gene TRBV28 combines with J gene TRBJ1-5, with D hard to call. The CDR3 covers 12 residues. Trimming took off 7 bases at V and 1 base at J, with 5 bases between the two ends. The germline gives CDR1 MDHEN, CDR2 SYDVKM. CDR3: CASMQSNQPQHF. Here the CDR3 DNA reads TGTGCCAGCATGCAAAGCAATCAGCCCCAGCATTTT.

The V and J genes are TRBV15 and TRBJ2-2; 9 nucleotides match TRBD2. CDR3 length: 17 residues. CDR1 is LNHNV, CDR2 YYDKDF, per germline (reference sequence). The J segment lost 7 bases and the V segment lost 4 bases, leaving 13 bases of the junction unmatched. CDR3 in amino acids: CATSNHLSGSIGGELFF. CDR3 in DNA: TGTGCCACCAGCAACCACCTTAGCGGGAGTATTGGCGGGGAGCTGTTTTTT.

CDR3 region: CASSLWADSYEQYF. As DNA, the CDR3 is TGTGCCAGCAGCTTATGGGCAGACTCCTACGAGCAGTACTTC. V is TRBV11-3 and J is TRBJ2-7; D is unresolved. Germline CDR1 is SGHNT and CDR2 is YENEEA. This CDR3 has 14 amino acids. The ends were cut back, 2 bases at V and 0 bases at J, with 8 bases in the middle.

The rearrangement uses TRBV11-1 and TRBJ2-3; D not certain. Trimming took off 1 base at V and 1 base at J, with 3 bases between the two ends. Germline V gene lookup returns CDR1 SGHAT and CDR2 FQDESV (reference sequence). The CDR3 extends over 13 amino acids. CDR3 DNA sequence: TGTGCCAGCAGCTTAGGCGGCACAGATACGCAGTATTTT. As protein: CASSLGGTDTQYF.

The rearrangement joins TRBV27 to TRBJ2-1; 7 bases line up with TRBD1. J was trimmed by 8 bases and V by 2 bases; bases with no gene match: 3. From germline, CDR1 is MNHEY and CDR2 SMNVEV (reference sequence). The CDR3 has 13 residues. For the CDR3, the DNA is TGTGCCAGCAGTTTAAGACAGGGCCATGAGCAGTTCTTC. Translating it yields CASSLRQGHEQFF.

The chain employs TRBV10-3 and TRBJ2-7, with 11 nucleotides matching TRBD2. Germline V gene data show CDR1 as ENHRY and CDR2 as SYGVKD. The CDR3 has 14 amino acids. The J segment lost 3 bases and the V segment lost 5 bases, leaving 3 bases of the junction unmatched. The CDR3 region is CAISPLAGDYEQYF. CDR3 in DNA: TGTGCCATCAGTCCACTAGCGGGAGACTACGAGCAGTACTTC.

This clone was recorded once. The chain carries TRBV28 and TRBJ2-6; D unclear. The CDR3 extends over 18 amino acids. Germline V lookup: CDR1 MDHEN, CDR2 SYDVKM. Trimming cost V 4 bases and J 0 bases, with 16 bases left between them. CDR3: CASSSSHLLDSGANVLTF. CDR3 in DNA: TGTGCCAGCAGTTCCTCTCACCTCCTAGACTCTGGGGCCAACGTCCTGACTTTC. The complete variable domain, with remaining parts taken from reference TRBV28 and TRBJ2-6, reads DVKVTQSSRYLVKRTGEKVFLECVQDMDHENMFWYRQDPGLGLRLIYFSYDVKMKEKGDIPEGYSVSREKKERFSLILESASTNQTSMYLCASSSSHLLDSGANVLTFGAGSRLTVL.

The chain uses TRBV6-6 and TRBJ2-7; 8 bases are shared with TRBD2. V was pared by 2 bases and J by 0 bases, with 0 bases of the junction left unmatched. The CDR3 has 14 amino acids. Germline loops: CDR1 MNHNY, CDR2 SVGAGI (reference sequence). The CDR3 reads CASSYLAGSYEQYF. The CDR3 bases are TGTGCCAGCAGTTACCTAGCGGGCTCCTACGAGCAGTACTTC.

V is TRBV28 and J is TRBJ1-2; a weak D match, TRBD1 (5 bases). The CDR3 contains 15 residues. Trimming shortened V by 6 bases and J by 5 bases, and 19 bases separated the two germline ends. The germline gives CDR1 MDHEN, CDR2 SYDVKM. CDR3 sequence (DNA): TGTGCCAGCAGCCGAGGCGGGGACGGACCGTATGGCTACACCTTC. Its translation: CASSRGGDGPYGYTF.

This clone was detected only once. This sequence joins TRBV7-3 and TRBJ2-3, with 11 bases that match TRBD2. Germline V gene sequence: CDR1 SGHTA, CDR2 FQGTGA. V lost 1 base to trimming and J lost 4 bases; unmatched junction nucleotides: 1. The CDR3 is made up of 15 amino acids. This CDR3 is CASSLISGRADTQYF. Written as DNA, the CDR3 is TGTGCCAGCAGCTTAATTAGCGGGAGGGCAGATACGCAGTATTTT. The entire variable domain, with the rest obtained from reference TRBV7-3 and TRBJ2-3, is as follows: GAGVSQTPSNKVTEKGKYVELRCDPISGHTALYWYRQSLGQGPEFLIYFQGTGAADDSGLPNDRFFAVRPEGSVSTLKIQRTERGDSAVYLCASSLISGRADTQYFGPGTRLTVL.

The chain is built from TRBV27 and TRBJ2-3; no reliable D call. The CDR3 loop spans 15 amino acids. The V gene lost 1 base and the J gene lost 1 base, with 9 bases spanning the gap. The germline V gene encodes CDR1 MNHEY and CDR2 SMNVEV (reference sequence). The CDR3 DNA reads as TGTGCCAGCAGTTTATTTAGGCAACGCACAGATACGCAGTATTTT. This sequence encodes CASSLFRQRTDTQYF.

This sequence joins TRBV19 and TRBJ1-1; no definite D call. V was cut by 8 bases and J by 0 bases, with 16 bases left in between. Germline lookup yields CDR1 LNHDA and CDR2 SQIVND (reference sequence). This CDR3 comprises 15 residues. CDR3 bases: TGTGCCAGTGTGTCAGCCCGAGCCCTGAACACTGAAGCTTTCTTT. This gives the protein CASVSARALNTEAFF.

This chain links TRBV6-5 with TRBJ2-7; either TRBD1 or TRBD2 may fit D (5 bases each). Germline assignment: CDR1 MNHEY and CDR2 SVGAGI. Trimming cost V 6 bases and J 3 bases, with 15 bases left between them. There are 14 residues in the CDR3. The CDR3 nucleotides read TGTGCCAGCAGCTACGTCCGGGGACGCTACGAGCAGTACTTC. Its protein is CASSYVRGRYEQYF.

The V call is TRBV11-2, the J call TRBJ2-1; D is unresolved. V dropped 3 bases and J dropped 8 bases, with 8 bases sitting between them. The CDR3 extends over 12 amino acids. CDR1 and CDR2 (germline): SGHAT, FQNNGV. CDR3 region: CASSLGRDEQFF. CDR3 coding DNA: TGTGCCAGCAGCTTGGGTAGGGATGAGCAGTTCTTC.

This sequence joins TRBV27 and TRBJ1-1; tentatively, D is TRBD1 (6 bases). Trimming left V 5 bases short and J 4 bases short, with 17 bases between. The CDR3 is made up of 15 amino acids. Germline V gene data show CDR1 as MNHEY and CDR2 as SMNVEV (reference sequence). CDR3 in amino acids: CASSPTQGVSTEAFF. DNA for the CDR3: TGTGCCAGCAGTCCTACACAGGGCGTAAGCACTGAAGCTTTCTTT.

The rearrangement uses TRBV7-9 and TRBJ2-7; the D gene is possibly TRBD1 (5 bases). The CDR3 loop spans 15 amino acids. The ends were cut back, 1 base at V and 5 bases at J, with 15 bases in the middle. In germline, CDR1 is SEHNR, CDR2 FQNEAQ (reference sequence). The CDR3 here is CASSLEIWGPNEQYF. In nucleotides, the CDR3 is TGTGCCAGCAGCTTAGAGATTTGGGGCCCCAACGAGCAGTACTTC.

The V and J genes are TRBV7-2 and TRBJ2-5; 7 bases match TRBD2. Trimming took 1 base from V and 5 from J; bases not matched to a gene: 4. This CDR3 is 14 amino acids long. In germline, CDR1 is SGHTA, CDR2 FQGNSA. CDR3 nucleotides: TGTGCCAGCAGCTTAGACGTCGGGAGGGAGACCCAGTACTTC. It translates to CASSLDVGRETQYF.

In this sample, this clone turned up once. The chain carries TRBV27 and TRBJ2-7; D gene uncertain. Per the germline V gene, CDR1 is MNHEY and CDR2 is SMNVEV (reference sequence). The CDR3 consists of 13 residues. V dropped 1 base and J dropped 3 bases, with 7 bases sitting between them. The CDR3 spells CASSLLQSYEQYF. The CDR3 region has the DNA TGTGCCAGCAGTTTATTACAGAGCTACGAGCAGTACTTC.

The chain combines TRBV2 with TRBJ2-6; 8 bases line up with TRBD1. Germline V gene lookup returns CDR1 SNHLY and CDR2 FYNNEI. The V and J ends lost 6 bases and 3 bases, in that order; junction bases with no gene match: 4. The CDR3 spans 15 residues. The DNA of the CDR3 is TGTGCCAGCAGGGAACAGGGGGTTGGGGCCAACGTCCTGACTTTC. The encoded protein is CASREQGVGANVLTF.

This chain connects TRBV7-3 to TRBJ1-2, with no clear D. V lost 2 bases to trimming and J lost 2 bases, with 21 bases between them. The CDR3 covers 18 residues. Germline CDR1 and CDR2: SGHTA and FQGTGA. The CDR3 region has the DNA TGTGCCAGCAGCTTACGACCCCCTTTCCGTGGCCAAAACTATGGCTACACCTTC. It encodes CASSLRPPFRGQNYGYTF. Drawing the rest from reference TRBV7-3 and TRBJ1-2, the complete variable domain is GAGVSQTPSNKVTEKGKYVELRCDPISGHTALYWYRQSLGQGPEFLIYFQGTGAADDSGLPNDRFFAVRPEGSVSTLKIQRTERGDSAVYLCASSLRPPFRGQNYGYTFGSGTRLTVV.

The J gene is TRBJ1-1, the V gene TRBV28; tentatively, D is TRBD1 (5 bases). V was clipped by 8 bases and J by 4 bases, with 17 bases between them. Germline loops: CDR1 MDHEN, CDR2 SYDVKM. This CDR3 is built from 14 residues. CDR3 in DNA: TGTGCCAGCGGGACGGAAGATTCGGGCACTGAAGCTTTCTTT. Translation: CASGTEDSGTEAFF.

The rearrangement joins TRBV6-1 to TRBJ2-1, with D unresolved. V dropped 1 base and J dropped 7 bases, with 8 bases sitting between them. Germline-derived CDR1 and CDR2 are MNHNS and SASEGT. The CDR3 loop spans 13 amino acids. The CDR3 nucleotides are TGTGCCAGCAGTGAAGTAACGAATAATGAGCAGTTCTTC. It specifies CASSEVTNNEQFF.

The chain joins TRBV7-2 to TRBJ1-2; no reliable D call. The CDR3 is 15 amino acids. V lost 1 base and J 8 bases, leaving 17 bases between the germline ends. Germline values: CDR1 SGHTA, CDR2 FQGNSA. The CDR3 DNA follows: TGTGCCAGCAGCTTAGAGTGGCGGGGTTGGTTAGGCTACACCTTC. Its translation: CASSLEWRGWLGYTF. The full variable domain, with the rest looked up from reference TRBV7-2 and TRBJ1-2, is GAGVSQSPSNKVTEKGKDVELRCDPISGHTALYWYRQSLGQGLEFLIYFQGNSAPDKSGLPSDRFSAERTGGSVSTLTIQRTQQEDSAVYLCASSLEWRGWLGYTFGSGTRLTVV.